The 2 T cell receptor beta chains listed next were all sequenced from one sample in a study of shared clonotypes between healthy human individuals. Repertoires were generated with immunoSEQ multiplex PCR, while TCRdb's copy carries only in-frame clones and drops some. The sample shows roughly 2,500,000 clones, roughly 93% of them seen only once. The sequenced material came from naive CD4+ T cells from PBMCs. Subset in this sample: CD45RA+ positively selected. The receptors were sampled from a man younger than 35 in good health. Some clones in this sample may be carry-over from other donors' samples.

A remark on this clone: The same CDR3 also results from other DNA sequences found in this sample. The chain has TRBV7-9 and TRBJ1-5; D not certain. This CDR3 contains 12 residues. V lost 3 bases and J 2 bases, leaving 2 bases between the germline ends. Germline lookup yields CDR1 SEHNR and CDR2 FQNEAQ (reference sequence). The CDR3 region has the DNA TGTGCCAGCAGCTTGGGCAATCAGCCCCAGCATTTT. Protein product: CASSLGNQPQHF.

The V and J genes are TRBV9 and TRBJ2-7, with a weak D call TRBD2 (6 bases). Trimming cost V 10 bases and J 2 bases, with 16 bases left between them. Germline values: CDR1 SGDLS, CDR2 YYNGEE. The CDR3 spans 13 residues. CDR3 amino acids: CAGQGGNTYEQYF. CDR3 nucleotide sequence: TGTGCCGGCCAGGGAGGCAACACCTACGAGCAGTACTTC.